The T cell receptor (beta chain) described here comes from a study of T cell changes during pregnancy in multiple sclerosis. Using immunoSEQ multiplex PCR, the repertoire was profiled, and TCRdb retains in-frame clones only, with some absent. The table shows 50,000 or so clones, with 90% to 95% occurring only once. CDR3 length equals 11 residues. The trim removed 8 bases at V and 9 bases at J, leaving 10 bases unmatched. The germline V gene has CDR1 DFQATT and CDR2 SNEGSKA (reference sequence). The input for sequencing was peripheral blood, taken in the third trimester of pregnancy. This receptor was taken from a female donor with multiple sclerosis, enrolled in a pregnancy study. This rearrangement joins TRBV20-1 to TRBJ2-7; 7 bases are a match to TRBD2. The CDR3 reads CSILERDGQYF. CDR3 sequence (DNA): TGCAGTATTCTCGAGCGGGATGGGCAGTACTTC.